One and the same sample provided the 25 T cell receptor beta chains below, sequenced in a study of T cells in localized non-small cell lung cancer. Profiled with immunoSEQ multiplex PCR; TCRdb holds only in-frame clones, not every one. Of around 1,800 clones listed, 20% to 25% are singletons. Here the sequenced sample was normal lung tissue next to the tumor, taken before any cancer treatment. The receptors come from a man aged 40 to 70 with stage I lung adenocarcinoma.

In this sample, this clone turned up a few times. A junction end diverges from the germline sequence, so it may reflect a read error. CDR3 coding DNA: TGTGCCAGCACCACCGTGGGGGAGAACTCGCACTTC. It yields the protein CASTTVGENSHF. The V gene is TRBV28, the J gene TRBJ2-5, with D possibly called TRBD1 or TRBD2 (5 bases each). From germline, CDR1 is MDHEN and CDR2 SYDVKM. This CDR3 has 12 amino acids.

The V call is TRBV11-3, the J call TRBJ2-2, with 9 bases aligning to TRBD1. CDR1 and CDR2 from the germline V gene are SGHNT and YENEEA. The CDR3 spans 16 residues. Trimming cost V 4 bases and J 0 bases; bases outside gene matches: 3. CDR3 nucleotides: TGTGCCAGCAGCTCCGGGACAGGGCCGAACACCGGGGAGCTGTTTTTT. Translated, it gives CASSSGTGPNTGELFF.

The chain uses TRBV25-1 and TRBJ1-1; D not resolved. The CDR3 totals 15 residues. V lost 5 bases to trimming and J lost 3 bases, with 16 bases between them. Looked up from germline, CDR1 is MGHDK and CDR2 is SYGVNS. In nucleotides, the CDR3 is TGTGCCAGCAGTTCCCGCGGGAATTTGCACACTGAAGCTTTCTTT. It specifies CASSSRGNLHTEAFF.

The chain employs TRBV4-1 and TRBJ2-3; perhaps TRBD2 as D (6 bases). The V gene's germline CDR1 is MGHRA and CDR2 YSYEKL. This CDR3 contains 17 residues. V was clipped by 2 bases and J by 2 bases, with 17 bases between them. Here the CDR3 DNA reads TGCGCCAGCAGCCAATATGTGTCGTCGGGGGACACAGATACGCAGTATTTT. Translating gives CASSQYVSSGDTDTQYF.

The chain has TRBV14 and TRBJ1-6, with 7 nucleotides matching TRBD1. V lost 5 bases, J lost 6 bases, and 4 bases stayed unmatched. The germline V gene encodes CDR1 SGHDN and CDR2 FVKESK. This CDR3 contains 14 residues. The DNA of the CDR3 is TGTGCCAGCAGCTTGGGACAGTTTAATTCACCCCTCCACTTT. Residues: CASSLGQFNSPLHF.

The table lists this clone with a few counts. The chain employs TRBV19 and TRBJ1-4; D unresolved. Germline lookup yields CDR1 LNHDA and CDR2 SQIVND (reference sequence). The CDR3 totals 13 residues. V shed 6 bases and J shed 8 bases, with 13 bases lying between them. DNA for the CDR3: TGTGCCAGTAGGATCTACGGGGAAGAAAAACTGTTTTTT. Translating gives CASRIYGEEKLFF.

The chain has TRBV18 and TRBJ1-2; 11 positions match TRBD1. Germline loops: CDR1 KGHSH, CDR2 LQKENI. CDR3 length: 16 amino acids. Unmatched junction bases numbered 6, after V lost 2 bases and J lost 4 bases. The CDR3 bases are TGTGCCAGCTCACCAGCGGGACAGGGGGTGGTCTATGGCTACACCTTC. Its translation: CASSPAGQGVVYGYTF.

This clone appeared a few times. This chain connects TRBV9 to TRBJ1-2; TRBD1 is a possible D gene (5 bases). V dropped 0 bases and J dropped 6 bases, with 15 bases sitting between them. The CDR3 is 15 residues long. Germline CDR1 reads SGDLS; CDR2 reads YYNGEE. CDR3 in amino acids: CASSVVPVGTNGYTF. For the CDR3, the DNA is TGTGCCAGCAGCGTAGTCCCAGTCGGGACTAATGGCTACACCTTC.

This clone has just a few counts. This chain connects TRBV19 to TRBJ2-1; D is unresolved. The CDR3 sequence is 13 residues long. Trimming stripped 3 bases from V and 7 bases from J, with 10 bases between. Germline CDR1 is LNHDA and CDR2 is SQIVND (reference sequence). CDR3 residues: CASSIFSANEQFF. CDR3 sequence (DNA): TGTGCCAGTAGTATTTTCTCAGCGAATGAGCAGTTCTTC. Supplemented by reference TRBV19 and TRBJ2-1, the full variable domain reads DGGITQSPKYLFRKEGQNVTLSCEQNLNHDAMYWYRQDPGQGLRLIYYSQIVNDFQKGDIAEGYSVSREKKESFPLTVTSAQKNPTAFYLCASSIFSANEQFFGPGTRLTVL.

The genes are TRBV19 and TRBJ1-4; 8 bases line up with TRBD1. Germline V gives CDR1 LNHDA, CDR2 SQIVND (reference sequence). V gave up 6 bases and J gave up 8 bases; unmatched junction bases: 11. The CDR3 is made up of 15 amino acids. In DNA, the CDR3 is TGTGCCAGTAGCGTTACCGGGACAGGTGCCGAAAAACTGTTTTTT. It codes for CASSVTGTGAEKLFF.

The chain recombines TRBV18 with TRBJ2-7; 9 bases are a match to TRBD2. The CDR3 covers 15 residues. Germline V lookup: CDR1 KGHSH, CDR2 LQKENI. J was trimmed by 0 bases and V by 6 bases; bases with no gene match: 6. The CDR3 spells CASSPAGGSSYEQYF. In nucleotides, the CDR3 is TGTGCCAGCTCCCCCGCGGGGGGGAGCTCCTACGAGCAGTACTTC.

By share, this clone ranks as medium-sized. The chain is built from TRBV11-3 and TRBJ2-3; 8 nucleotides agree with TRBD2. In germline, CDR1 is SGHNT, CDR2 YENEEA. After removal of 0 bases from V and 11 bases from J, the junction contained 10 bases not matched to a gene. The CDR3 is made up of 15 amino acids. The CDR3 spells CASSLEGTSGRVQYF. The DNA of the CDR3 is TGTGCCAGCAGCTTAGAAGGAACTAGCGGTAGGGTGCAGTATTTT.

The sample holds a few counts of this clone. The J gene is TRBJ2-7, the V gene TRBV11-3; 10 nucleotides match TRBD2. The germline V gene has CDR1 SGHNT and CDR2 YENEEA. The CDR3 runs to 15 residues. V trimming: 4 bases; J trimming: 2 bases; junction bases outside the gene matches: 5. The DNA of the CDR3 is TGTGCCAGCAGCTCCCCGGGACTAGCGACCTACGAGCAGTACTTC. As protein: CASSSPGLATYEQYF.

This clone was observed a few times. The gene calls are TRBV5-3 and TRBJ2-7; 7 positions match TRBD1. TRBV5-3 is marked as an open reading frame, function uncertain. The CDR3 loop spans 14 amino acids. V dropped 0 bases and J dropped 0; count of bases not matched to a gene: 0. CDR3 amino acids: CARSLGDSSYEQYF. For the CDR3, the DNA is TGTGCCAGAAGCTTGGGGGACAGCTCCTACGAGCAGTACTTC.

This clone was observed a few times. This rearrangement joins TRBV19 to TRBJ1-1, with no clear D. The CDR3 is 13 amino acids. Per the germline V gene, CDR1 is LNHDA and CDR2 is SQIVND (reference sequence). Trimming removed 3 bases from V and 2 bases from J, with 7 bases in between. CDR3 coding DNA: TGTGCCAGTAGTATTGGGATTAACACTGAAGCTTTCTTT. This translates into CASSIGINTEAFF. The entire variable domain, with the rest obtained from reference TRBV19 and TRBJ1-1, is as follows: DGGITQSPKYLFRKEGQNVTLSCEQNLNHDAMYWYRQDPGQGLRLIYYSQIVNDFQKGDIAEGYSVSREKKESFPLTVTSAQKNPTAFYLCASSIGINTEAFFGQGTRLTVV.

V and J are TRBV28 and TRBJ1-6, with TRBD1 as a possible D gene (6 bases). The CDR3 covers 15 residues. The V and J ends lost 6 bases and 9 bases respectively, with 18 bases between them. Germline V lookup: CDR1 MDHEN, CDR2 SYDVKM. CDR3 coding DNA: TGTGCCAGCAGGCCCCACAGGGAGGCAATTTCACCCCTCCACTTT. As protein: CASRPHREAISPLHF.

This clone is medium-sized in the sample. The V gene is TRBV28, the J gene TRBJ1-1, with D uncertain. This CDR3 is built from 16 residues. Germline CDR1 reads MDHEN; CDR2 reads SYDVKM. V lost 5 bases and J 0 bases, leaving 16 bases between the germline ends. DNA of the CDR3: TGTGCCAGCAGTATGACGACTAGCTCGATGAACACTGAAGCTTTCTTT. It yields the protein CASSMTTSSMNTEAFF.

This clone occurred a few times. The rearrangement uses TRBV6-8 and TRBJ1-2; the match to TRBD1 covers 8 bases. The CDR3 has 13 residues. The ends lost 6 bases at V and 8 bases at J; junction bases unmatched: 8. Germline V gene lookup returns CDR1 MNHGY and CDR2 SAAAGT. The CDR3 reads CASSEGQGAGYTF. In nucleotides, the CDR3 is TGTGCCAGCAGCGAGGGCCAGGGGGCGGGCTACACCTTC.

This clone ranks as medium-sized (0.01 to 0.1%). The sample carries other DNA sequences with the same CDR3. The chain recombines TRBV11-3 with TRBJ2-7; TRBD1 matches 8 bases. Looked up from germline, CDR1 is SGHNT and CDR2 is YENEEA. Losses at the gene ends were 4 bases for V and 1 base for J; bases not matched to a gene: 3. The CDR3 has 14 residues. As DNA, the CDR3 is TGTGCCAGCAGCTCCACAGGGGGGTCCTACGAGCAGTACTTC. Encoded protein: CASSSTGGSYEQYF.

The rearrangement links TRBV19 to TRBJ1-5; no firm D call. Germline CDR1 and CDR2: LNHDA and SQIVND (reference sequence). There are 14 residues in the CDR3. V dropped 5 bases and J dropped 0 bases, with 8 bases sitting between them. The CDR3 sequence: CASSFPVSNQPQHF. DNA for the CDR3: TGTGCCAGTAGTTTTCCGGTTAGCAATCAGCCCCAGCATTTT.

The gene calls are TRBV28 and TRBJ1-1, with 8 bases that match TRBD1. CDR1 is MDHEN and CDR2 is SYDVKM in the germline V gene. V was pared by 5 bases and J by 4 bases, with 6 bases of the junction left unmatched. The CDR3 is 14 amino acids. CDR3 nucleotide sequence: TGTGCCAGCAGTCCTCAGGGGGCCTTCACTGAAGCTTTCTTT. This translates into CASSPQGAFTEAFF.

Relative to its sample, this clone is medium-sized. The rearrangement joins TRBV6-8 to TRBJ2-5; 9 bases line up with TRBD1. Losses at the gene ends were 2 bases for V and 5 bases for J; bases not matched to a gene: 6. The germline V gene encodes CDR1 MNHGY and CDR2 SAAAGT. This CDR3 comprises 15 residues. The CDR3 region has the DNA TGTGCCAGCAGTTACACCACAGGGGGCGGCGAGACCCAGTACTTC. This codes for CASSYTTGGGETQYF.

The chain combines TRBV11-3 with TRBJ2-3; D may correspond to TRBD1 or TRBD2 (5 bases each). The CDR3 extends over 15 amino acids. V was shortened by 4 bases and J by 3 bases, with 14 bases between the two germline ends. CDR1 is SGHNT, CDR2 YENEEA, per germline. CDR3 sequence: CASSSRGVGTDTQYF. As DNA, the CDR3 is TGTGCCAGCAGCTCAAGAGGGGTAGGGACAGATACGCAGTATTTT.

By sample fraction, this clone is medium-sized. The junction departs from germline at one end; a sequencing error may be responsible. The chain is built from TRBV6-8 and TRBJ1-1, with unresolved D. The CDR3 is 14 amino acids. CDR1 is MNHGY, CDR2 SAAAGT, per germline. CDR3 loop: CAISNRALNTEAFF. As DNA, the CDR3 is TGTGCCATCAGTAATCGGGCCTTGAACACTGAAGCTTTCTTT.

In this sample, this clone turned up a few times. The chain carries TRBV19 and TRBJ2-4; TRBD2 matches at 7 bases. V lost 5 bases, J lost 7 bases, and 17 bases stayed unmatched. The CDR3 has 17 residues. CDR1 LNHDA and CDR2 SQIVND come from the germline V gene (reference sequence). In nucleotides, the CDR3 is TGTGCCAGTAGTCTGGGACCATCAGGCGGGAGTTCGAACATTCAGTACTTC. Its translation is CASSLGPSGGSSNIQYF.